This entry lists 21 T cell receptor beta chains sequenced from one sample in a study of shared clonotypes between healthy human individuals. The repertoire was sequenced with immunoSEQ multiplex PCR; TCRdb's copy has only in-frame clones and lacks some. Counted here are about 2.5 million clones, 92% occurring once; the ten biggest clones make up 0.37%. Sequenced: naive CD4+ T cells from PBMCs. Indicated subset: CD45RA+ positively selected. The receptors were sampled from a man younger than 35 in good health. Some clones in this sample may be carry-over from other donors' samples.

The chain recombines TRBV28 with TRBJ2-1, with 8 bases that match TRBD2. Germline CDR1 is MDHEN and CDR2 is SYDVKM. J was trimmed by 9 bases and V by 6 bases; bases with no gene match: 7. There are 13 residues in the CDR3. This CDR3 reads CASSLGGGLEQFF. For the CDR3, the DNA is TGTGCCAGCAGCTTAGGCGGGGGGCTTGAGCAGTTCTTC. Based on the CDR3 plus reference TRBV28 and TRBJ2-1, the full variable domain is DVKVTQSSRYLVKRTGEKVFLECVQDMDHENMFWYRQDPGLGLRLIYFSYDVKMKEKGDIPEGYSVSREKKERFSLILESASTNQTSMYLCASSLGGGLEQFFGPGTRLTVL.

CDR3 DNA: TGTGCCAGCAGTGAAGTTGAATGGGGTCAGCCCCAGCATTTT. This gives the protein CASSEVEWGQPQHF. The J gene is TRBJ1-5, the V gene TRBV6-1; no clear D. The V and J ends lost 1 base and 6 bases respectively, with 10 bases between them. CDR3 length: 14 residues. The germline V gene has CDR1 MNHNS and CDR2 SASEGT.

This sequence joins TRBV6-6 and TRBJ1-5; D unclear. V lost 0 bases to trimming and J lost 7 bases, with 10 bases between them. CDR3 length: 14 amino acids. The germline V gene encodes CDR1 MNHNY and CDR2 SVGAGI (reference sequence). The CDR3 DNA sequence: TGTGCCAGCAGTTACTCGGAGGGAGGGCAGCCCCAGCATTTT. It is translated as CASSYSEGGQPQHF.

DNA of the CDR3: TGTGCCAGCAGCCTAGCGGGGAGTTCCTACAATGAGCAGTTCTTC. It yields the protein CASSLAGSSYNEQFF. V gene TRBV6-6 combines with J gene TRBJ2-1; 9 nucleotides line up with TRBD2. The germline V gene encodes CDR1 MNHNY and CDR2 SVGAGI (reference sequence). This CDR3 has 15 residues. V shed 6 bases, J shed 1 base, and the junction held 4 bases outside the gene matches.

A few counts support this clone. Other DNA sequences in this specimen translate into the identical CDR3. V usage is TRBV18 and J usage is TRBJ1-1; D is unclear. The germline V and J ends were trimmed by 2 bases and 0 bases, with 4 bases remaining between them. The CDR3 is made up of 13 amino acids. Germline values: CDR1 KGHSH, CDR2 LQKENI. CDR3 coding DNA: TGTGCCAGCTCACCATCGGTGAACACTGAAGCTTTCTTT. Translation gives CASSPSVNTEAFF.

The chain combines TRBV27 with TRBJ2-3; perhaps TRBD1 as D (5 bases). There are 15 residues in the CDR3. Trimming cost V 8 bases and J 0 bases, with 15 bases left between them. The germline V gene encodes CDR1 MNHEY and CDR2 SMNVEV (reference sequence). CDR3 bases: TGTGCCAGCTCTTTTGGGGCGCTTAGCACAGATACGCAGTATTTT. Protein sequence: CASSFGALSTDTQYF.

The rearrangement links TRBV2 to TRBJ1-2; D unresolved. The CDR3 extends over 13 amino acids. Per germline, CDR1 SNHLY and CDR2 FYNNEI. Trimming removed 8 bases from V and 9 bases from J, with 19 bases in between. This CDR3 is CASGPELARRYTF. In nucleotides, the CDR3 is TGTGCCAGCGGACCAGAACTAGCTCGACGCTACACCTTC.

The gene calls are TRBV27 and TRBJ2-7, with 10 bases aligning to TRBD1. Looked up from germline, CDR1 is MNHEY and CDR2 is SMNVEV (reference sequence). The length of the CDR3 is 13 residues. Trimming at V came to 5 bases and at J to 9 bases, leaving 7 bases not matched to a gene. CDR3 region: CASSIRQGAGQYF. The CDR3 coding sequence is TGTGCCAGCAGTATTCGACAGGGGGCTGGGCAGTACTTC.

This clone was seen a few times. The rearrangement joins TRBV19 to TRBJ1-1; no firm D call. The V end lost 1 base, the J end lost 8 bases, and 14 bases lay between the germline ends. This CDR3 is 14 amino acids long. Germline V gives CDR1 LNHDA, CDR2 SQIVND (reference sequence). The CDR3 reads CASSIADLGSEAFF. The CDR3 nucleotides are TGTGCCAGTAGTATAGCAGATCTTGGCTCCGAAGCTTTCTTT. Drawing the rest from reference TRBV19 and TRBJ1-1, the complete variable domain is DGGITQSPKYLFRKEGQNVTLSCEQNLNHDAMYWYRQDPGQGLRLIYYSQIVNDFQKGDIAEGYSVSREKKESFPLTVTSAQKNPTAFYLCASSIADLGSEAFFGQGTRLTVV.

This chain uses TRBV7-8 with TRBJ2-5; 9 bases match TRBD2. The J call may be faulty, since TRBJ2-7 better matches the DNA end. The CDR3 covers 17 residues. Germline values: CDR1 SGHVS, CDR2 FQNEAQ. The CDR3 region is CASSSVPLAGAIYEQYF. The CDR3 DNA follows: TGTGCCAGCAGCTCCGTCCCCTTAGCGGGAGCGATCTACGAGCAGTACTTC.

The CDR3 protein is CASSHPGLPNTGELFF. The CDR3 coding sequence is TGTGCCAGCAGTCACCCGGGACTACCGAACACCGGGGAGCTGTTTTTT. The V gene is TRBV28, the J gene TRBJ2-2, with TRBD2 matching 7 bases. V dropped 5 bases and J dropped 0; count of bases not matched to a gene: 6. Germline loops: CDR1 MDHEN, CDR2 SYDVKM. The CDR3 spans 16 residues.

The rearrangement joins TRBV9 to TRBJ2-2, with D perhaps TRBD1 (5 bases). This CDR3 spans 14 amino acids. Germline V gene sequence: CDR1 SGDLS, CDR2 YYNGEE. V dropped 0 bases and J dropped 4 bases, with 7 bases sitting between them. The CDR3: CASSVEGRTGELFF. CDR3 DNA: TGTGCCAGCAGCGTAGAGGGGCGCACCGGGGAGCTGTTTTTT.

This sequence joins TRBV5-4 and TRBJ1-5, with D possibly TRBD1 on 5 matching bases. Trimming took off 3 bases at V and 8 bases at J, with 12 bases between the two ends. This CDR3 region has 13 residues. Germline values: CDR1 SGHNT, CDR2 YYREEE (reference sequence). This CDR3 is CASSSAQGEPQHF. The CDR3 coding sequence is TGTGCCAGCAGCTCCGCCCAAGGGGAGCCCCAGCATTTT.

This clone was found once. The rearrangement uses TRBV30 and TRBJ2-6; possibly TRBD2 for D (6 bases). CDR3 length equals 12 residues. Trimming removed 4 bases at V and 11 bases at J, with 12 bases between. Germline V gene sequence: CDR1 GTSNPN, CDR2 SVGIG (reference sequence). The CDR3, as DNA: TGTGCCTGGACTCGCTGGGGGGACGTCCTGACTTTC. This translates into CAWTRWGDVLTF.

The chain combines TRBV15 with TRBJ2-2; 8 positions match TRBD1. Looked up from germline, CDR1 is LNHNV and CDR2 is YYDKDF (reference sequence). With V trimmed by 3 bases and J by 1 base, 7 bases remained unmatched. The CDR3 has 17 amino acids. The CDR3: CATSREGTGQNTGELFF. The CDR3 region has the DNA TGTGCCACCAGCAGGGAAGGGACAGGCCAGAACACCGGGGAGCTGTTTTTT.

This clone occurred a few times. This sequence joins TRBV19 and TRBJ2-2, with 8 positions matching TRBD2. This CDR3 region has 15 residues. The V gene's germline CDR1 is LNHDA and CDR2 SQIVND (reference sequence). The V and J ends lost 6 bases and 5 bases, in that order; junction bases with no gene match: 8. The CDR3 loop is CASRFGSGSTGELFF. The CDR3 DNA reads as TGTGCCAGTAGGTTCGGGAGCGGGAGTACCGGGGAGCTGTTTTTT.

Comment on this clone: The sample has other DNA sequences that encode this CDR3 too. V usage is TRBV5-1 and J usage is TRBJ2-3; TRBD2 matches at 10 bases. V dropped 0 bases and J dropped 6; count of bases not matched to a gene: 1. Germline V lookup: CDR1 SGHRS, CDR2 YFSETQ. The CDR3 sequence is 14 residues long. The chain's CDR3 is CASSLASGSDTQYF. The CDR3 nucleotides read TGCGCCAGCAGCTTGGCTAGCGGGAGTGATACGCAGTATTTT.

Only a few counts were recorded for this clone. Other DNA sequences in the sample encode the same CDR3. The chain uses TRBV2 and TRBJ1-5, with TRBD1 matching over 8 bases. The CDR3 loop spans 15 amino acids. Losses at the gene ends were 2 bases for V and 4 bases for J; bases not matched to a gene: 4. Germline V CDR1 and CDR2: SNHLY, FYNNEI. The CDR3 sequence is CASSEIGTGNQPQHF. CDR3 coding DNA: TGTGCCAGCAGTGAAATCGGGACAGGTAATCAGCCCCAGCATTTT.

A few counts support this clone. This rearrangement joins TRBV18 to TRBJ1-2; no reliable D call. The germline V gene encodes CDR1 KGHSH and CDR2 LQKENI. This CDR3 contains 13 residues. Trimming left V 3 bases short and J 6 bases short, with 11 bases between. The CDR3 sequence is CASSPSLNNGYTF. The CDR3 nucleotides are TGTGCCAGCTCACCGTCCCTGAACAATGGCTACACCTTC. Full variable domain (outside the CDR3, taken from reference TRBV18 and TRBJ1-2): NAGVMQNPRHLVRRRGQEARLRCSPMKGHSHVYWYRQLPEEGLKFMVYLQKENIIDESGMPKERFSAEFPKEGPSILRIQQVVRGDSAAYFCASSPSLNNGYTFGSGTRLTVV.

V and J are TRBV19 and TRBJ2-4; no definite D call. The V gene's germline CDR1 is LNHDA and CDR2 SQIVND (reference sequence). With 3 bases removed from V and 1 base from J, the gap between germline ends came to 13 bases. The CDR3 sequence is 16 residues long. CDR3 in DNA: TGTGCCAGTAGTATTGACTCTCTGGGTGCCAAAAACATTCAGTACTTC. Residues: CASSIDSLGAKNIQYF.

To note about this clone: Other nucleotide sequences from this sample produce the same CDR3. The chain recombines TRBV18 with TRBJ1-1, with D tentatively TRBD1 (5 bases). Germline values: CDR1 KGHSH, CDR2 LQKENI. CDR3 length equals 14 residues. The ends were cut back, 0 bases at V and 5 bases at J, with 10 bases in the middle. CDR3 amino acids: CASSPPGRGTEAFF. The CDR3 nucleotides are TGTGCCAGCTCACCACCGGGACGGGGGACTGAAGCTTTCTTT.